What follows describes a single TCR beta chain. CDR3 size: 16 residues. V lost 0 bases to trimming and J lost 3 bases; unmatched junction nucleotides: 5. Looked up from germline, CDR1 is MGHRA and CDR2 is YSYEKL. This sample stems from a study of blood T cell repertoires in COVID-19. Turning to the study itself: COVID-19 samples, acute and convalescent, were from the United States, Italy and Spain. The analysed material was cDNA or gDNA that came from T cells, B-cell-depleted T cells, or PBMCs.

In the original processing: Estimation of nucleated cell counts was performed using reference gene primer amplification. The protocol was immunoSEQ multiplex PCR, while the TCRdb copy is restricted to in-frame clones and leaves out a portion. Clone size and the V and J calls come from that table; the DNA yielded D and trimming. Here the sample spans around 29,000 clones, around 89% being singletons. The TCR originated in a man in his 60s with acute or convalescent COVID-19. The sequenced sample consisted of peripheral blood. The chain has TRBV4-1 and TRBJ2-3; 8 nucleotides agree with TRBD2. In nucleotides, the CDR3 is TGCGCCAGCAGCCAAGAGGGGACTAGGGAGACAGATACGCAGTATTTT. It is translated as CASSQEGTRETDTQYF.